This T cell receptor (beta chain) is from a study of T-cell memory formation after mild COVID-19. General study findings and limits: CM and EM subsets held most contracting CD4+ clones; EMRA held CD8+ ones.

Details on this clonotype: Its antigen is as yet unknown.

5'RACE with constant-segment primers built TCRalpha and TCRbeta cDNA libraries with UMIs. TCRdb passed the 5' RACE reads through MiXCR, listing each CDR3 protein once. The table includes just over 400,000 distinct CDR3 sequences, about 25% detected once. Looked up from germline, CDR1 is MDHEN and CDR2 is SYDVKM. V shed 8 bases and J shed 6 bases, with 11 bases lying between them. The CDR3 runs to 11 residues. The sequenced material came from PBMCs or a T cell subset sorted from them (not recorded which). The rearrangement uses TRBV28 and TRBJ2-7; D ambiguous. The origin of this receptor is an adult woman who had mild COVID-19 (a few samples of this study predate the infection). Cell type and time point are not known. CDR3 in DNA: TGTGCCAGCTGTGCAGCTAGCGAGCAGTACTTC. Amino acids: CASCAASEQYF.